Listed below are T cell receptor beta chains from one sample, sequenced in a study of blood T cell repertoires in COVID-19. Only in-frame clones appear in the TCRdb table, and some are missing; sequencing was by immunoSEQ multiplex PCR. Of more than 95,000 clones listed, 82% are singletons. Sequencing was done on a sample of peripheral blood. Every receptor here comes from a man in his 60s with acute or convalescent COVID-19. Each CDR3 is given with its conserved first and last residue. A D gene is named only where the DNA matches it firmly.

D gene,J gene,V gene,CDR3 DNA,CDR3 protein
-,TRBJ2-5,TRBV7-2,TGTGCCAGCAGCTTAGCTTGGGCTATAGAGACCCAGTACTTC,CASSLAWAIETQYF
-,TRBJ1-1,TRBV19,TGTGCCAGTAGTATAAGGGCGGGCACTGAAGCTTTCTTT,CASSIRAGTEAFF
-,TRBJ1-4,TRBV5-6,TGTGCCAGCAGCGAGCCTACGGGGGTCGGTGAAAAACTGTTTTTT,CASSEPTGVGEKLFF
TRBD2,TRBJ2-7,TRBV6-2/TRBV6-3,TGTGCCAGCAGTTACGAAAGCGGGAGCCTCTACGAGCAGTACTTC,CASSYESGSLYEQYF
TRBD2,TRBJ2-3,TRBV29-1,TGCAGCGTTGATGAGGCTAGCGGTATCACAGATACGCAGTATTTT,CSVDEASGITDTQYF
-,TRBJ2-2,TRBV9,TGTGCCAGCAGCGTAATACAGAACACCGGGGAGCTGTTTTTT,CASSVIQNTGELFF
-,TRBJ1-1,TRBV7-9,TGTGCCAGCAGCTTAGCGGGGGACACCATGAACACTGAAGCTTTCTTT,CASSLAGDTMNTEAFF
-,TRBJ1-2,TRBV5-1,TGCGCCAGCAGCGCCAGGGGTGAAGGCTATGGCTACACCTTC,CASSARGEGYGYTF
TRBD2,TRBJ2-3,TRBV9,TGTGCCAGCAGCGGATTAGCGGGGGGGCGCGGAGATACGCAGTATTTT,CASSGLAGGRGDTQYF
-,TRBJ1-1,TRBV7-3,TGTGCCAGCAGCTTAACTTCCTCGGACAGCACACTTGAAGCTTTCTTT,CASSLTSSDSTLEAFF
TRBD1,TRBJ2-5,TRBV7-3,TGTGCCAGCAGCTCTACAGGGGGAGAGACCCAGTACTTC,CASSSTGGETQYF
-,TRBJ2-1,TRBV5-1,TGCGCCAGCAGCTTGGATCCAGGGTCCTACAATGAGCAGTTCTTC,CASSLDPGSYNEQFF
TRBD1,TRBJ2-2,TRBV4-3,TGCGCCAGCAGCCAAGTGGGGACAGGGAGGGCCGGGGAGCTGTTTTTT,CASSQVGTGRAGELFF
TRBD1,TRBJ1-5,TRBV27,TGTGCCAGCAGTTTCTATGGGACAGGGGGTAATCAGCCCCAGCATTTT,CASSFYGTGGNQPQHF